This T cell receptor (beta chain) was obtained from a study of cytomegalovirus exposure and HLA in healthy donors (dated by TCRdb to the late 2010s). Looking at the study overall: According to a later analysis, the roughly 130 validation repertoires were produced on the same platform as the 680 or so repertoires of the first cohort. To predict cytomegalovirus infection status, the study brought together high-throughput TCR immunosequencing, statistical association of individual TCRs with disease status, and machine learning. The aim of the study was to test whether cataloging public T cell receptors could identify signatures of past pathogen exposure. Along with the approximately 650-subject first cohort, a separate validation cohort of some 130 different subjects was used.

Points the paper makes about the study in general: Cytomegalovirus status was reported to be diagnosed by the classifier with high specificity and sensitivity in both the original and validation cohorts. The authors suggested that the approach could potentially be extended to other disease states and immunological phenotypes. In a later analysis, TCRs clustered in the first cohort were found to also tend to co-occur in the 120 or so validation repertoires, with approximately 94% of cluster scores above 0. The study listed 164 TCR beta chains as associated with cytomegalovirus. Most TCR sequences were seen in very few donors, while some public TCRs were found in many individuals. The validation cohort had no HLA typing available for a later analysis, so co-occurrence within that cohort was assessed over all 120 repertoires. A few of the identified cytomegalovirus-associated TCR beta chains were confirmed in vitro to be specific for cytomegalovirus antigens.

Taken from the germline V gene, the CDR1 and CDR2 loops are ENHRY and SYGVKD. Germline trimming amounts to 10 bases on V and 2 bases on J, with 2 as the count of junction bases outside the gene matches. Including cysteine and phenylalanine, the CDR3 has 12 amino acids. Only the CDR3 portion is preserved as DNA: 36 bases, with reading frame beginning at the first base. Comments on this clone: Its antigen target is currently unknown. No base-level quality is on record; no much larger clone is a single base apart.

Receptor libraries were prepared by the immunoSEQ multiplex PCR assay. On the authors' methods: A statistical classification framework was developed to diagnose cytomegalovirus status using the catalog of TCR beta chain sequences. TCRdb re-hosts the immuneACCESS table, in-frame sequences only. Its copies lack some clones; in the studies checked, an unresolved V gene accounts for under half of them, and the cause for the rest is not known. V and J calls and clone size come straight from that table; D and trimming were deduced from the DNA. Here the sample has under 110,000 clones; roughly 90% occur a single time. Together, the top ten hold about 2% of the sample. The donors were included in the validation cohort of roughly 120 subjects, a group kept apart from the roughly 610-subject first cohort.

Recombination linked TRBV10-3 to TRBJ1-5, with 7 bases aligning to TRBD1. What was sequenced was PBMCs. The receptor comes from a woman under 30 in good health and CMV-seropositive. CDR3 sequence: CATTGGNQPQHF. DNA sequence: TGTGCCACTACAGGGGGCAATCAGCCCCAGCATTTT.